The TCR beta chain described here comes from a study of identical twins. Study conclusions and caveats: In cord blood, abundant beta clonotypes had fewer insertions; memory showed no trend.

TCRdb passed the 5' RACE reads through MiXCR, listing each CDR3 protein once. The sample shows under 900,000 distinct CDR3 sequences, 9% to 15% of them seen only once. This clonotype was observed a few times. The target antigen is unknown. Germline CDR1 is KGHDR and CDR2 is SFDVKD. Trimming left V 9 bases short and J 4 bases short, with 17 bases between. This CDR3 is 14 amino acids long. These data were also filed under a second study, of yellow fever vaccine responses in identical twins.

The gene calls are TRBV24-1 and TRBJ2-5; D is unclear. Sequencing used PBMCs. The clonotype comes from a woman younger than 35 in good health. CDR3 in amino acids: CATADTGLGETQYF. The CDR3 coding sequence is TGTGCCACCGCAGACACGGGTTTGGGAGAGACCCAGTACTTC.